This T cell receptor beta chain was observed in a study of T cells after posttransplantation cyclophosphamide. Study-wide points: Tissue-infiltrating T cells from skin or gut overlapped little with blood T cells. Donor CD8+ memory clones often dominated recipient blood repertoires at later times. TRB clonality was highly associated with recipient CMV seropositivity and reactivation.

Sequenced by immunoSEQ multiplex PCR; TCRdb stores in-frame clones only, minus some. Observed in the sample are under 50,000 clones, none of them singletons. V gave up 5 bases and J gave up 6 bases, with 20 bases separating them. The length of the CDR3 is 16 residues. This clone was seen ten or more times. Its matching antigen is unknown. This related bone marrow graft donor gave peripheral blood on the day of marrow donation. The gene calls are TRBV5-3 and TRBJ1-4; D is possibly TRBD1 (5 bases). TRBV5-3 is treated as an ORF (open reading frame) with a function not yet certain. The sequenced sample was PBMCs. The origin of this receptor is a woman aged 45-65 years in good health and a related stem cell transplant donor. This chain's CDR3 is CARRPQWGRGYEKLFF. CDR3 bases: TGTGCCAGAAGGCCCCAATGGGGACGGGGGTATGAAAAACTGTTTTTT.